This T cell receptor (beta chain) was documented in a study of vaccination and CD4 T cells after COVID-19 (dated by TCRdb to the early 2020s). For the wider study: Every convalescent patient had a positive nasal swab PCR test for SARS-CoV-2, with mild disease in nine patients and severe disease in one. Control cultures received a CEFX viral epitope pool as the positive control, an HIV-1 Nef peptide pool as the negative control, or no peptide. The cultures were stimulated with overlapping spike peptide pools from SARS-CoV-2 and from the common cold coronaviruses HCoV-NL63, HCoV-OC43 and HCoV-229E. Post-vaccine blood samples were obtained a median of about 77 days after the second vaccine dose, with a range of roughly 14 to 241 days. In about 11 COVID-19 convalescent patients and a handful of infection-naive healthy vaccine recipients, the spike-specific CD4+ TCR repertoire before mRNA vaccination was compared with the repertoire after mRNA vaccination. The convalescent cohort comprised six males and four females, including two Hispanic individuals, seven Caucasians, two Asians and one multiracial person. Participants received two doses of either the Pfizer-BioNTech BNT162b2 vaccine (n=8) or the Moderna mRNA-1273 vaccine (n=2). Post-COVID blood samples from convalescent patients were collected a median of approximately 93 days after diagnosis, with a range of roughly 35 to 161 days. What the authors observed across the whole study: The number of convalescent patients in the study was relatively small, and the study did not examine early timepoints following natural infection. Among the post-vaccine SARS-CoV-2-reactive clones in convalescent patients, a median about 86% showed up only after vaccination, which suggests vaccine-specific priming. Of the vaccine-specific clones in convalescent patients, 304 of 307, or nearly all, reacted only to SARS-CoV-2 spike and did not cross-react with common cold coronaviruses. An increase in the median number of SARS-CoV-2-reactive clonotypes from 20 to 25 after infection to some 40 after vaccination was observed, but the change was not found to be significant.

Taken with the paper, the label for treatment or condition translates to: approximately 9-day PBMC culture with coronavirus spike peptide pools or control peptides (ViraFEST assay). The study used the ViraFEST assay, which expanded antigen-specific T cells with peptide pools and then identified expanded clonotypes by TCR sequencing. Positive SARS-CoV-2 PCR tests in the convalescent patients dated from March to December 2020, before Alpha, Beta and Delta variants emerged in the United States. Each well held 2 million to 2.5 million PBMCs cultured with roughly 10 ug/ml peptide pools in IMDM containing around 5% human AB serum and about 10 IU/ml IL-2. Half of the culture medium was replaced with fresh IL-2-containing medium on days 3 and 7. Once the cells had been in culture for less than 12 days, the EasySep CD4+ T cell isolation kit was used to isolate CD4+ T cells by negative selection. Ficoll-Paque Plus gradient centrifugation was used to isolate PBMCs from whole blood, and the isolated PBMCs were then either used fresh or cryopreserved at -140C. In general, triplicate wells were set up for every culture condition.

The library was produced with PCR. DNA from cultured CD4+ T cells underwent TCR sequencing with the Oncomine TCR Beta short-read assay at the Johns Hopkins FTIC core. Genomic DNA was extracted from the cultured CD4+ T cells with the QIAamp micro DNA kit. Oncomine TCR Beta libraries from cultured CD4+ T cells were pooled with unique dual indexes and sequenced on an Illumina iSeq 100. In the authors' own workflow: Non-productive sequences were filtered out, and CDR3s that did not start with C, did not end with F or W, or were shorter than 7 amino acids were discarded. The MANAFEST web application was used to identify antigen-specific clonotypes by comparing peptide-stimulated wells against reference wells and other culture wells. To be called positive, a clone needed an FDR below 0.05, an odds ratio above 5, and a productive frequency above 0.1% in at least two of three replicate wells. Cross-reactive clonotypes were defined as significantly expanded in both SARS-CoV-2 spike wells and at least one common cold coronavirus spike condition. Levenshtein distances (stringdist) and unrooted phylogenetic trees (ape) in R version 3.6.1 were used to assess CDR3 homology. The public reads were quality trimmed at Q25 with fastp and then assembled into clones with MiXCR by TCRdb, keeping productive beta chains. Every distinct CDR3 protein forms one entry, paired with its most common genes and DNA. What appears here as the V and J calls and clone size reflects TCRdb's work, not the paper's. This sample is represented by some 15,000 distinct CDR3 sequences; around three quarters of them were singletons. Approximately 9.9% of the sample is in the top ten clones.

To note about this clonotype: The clone's antigen remains unknown. Nothing much larger sits one base from this clone, and base qualities are not available.

The CDR3 starts with the cysteine, ends with the phenylalanine, and has 8 residues. CDR3 DNA only is kept here, 24 bases in frame from base 1. CDR1 and CDR2 (LNHDA, SQIVND) derive from the germline V gene (reference sequence). The receptor's source is a human donor who had recovered from COVID-19. Here the chain combines TRBV19 and TRBJ2-2; the D gene cannot be named for sure. The specimen was CD4+ T cells from blood, cultured in vitro. The sequence in DNA is TGTTGGGGCGGGGAGCTGTTTTTT. It codes for CWGGELFF.